This T cell receptor beta chain was sequenced for a study of cytotoxic CD8 clonotypes in ibrutinib-treated CLL. Study at large: Patient counts were 11 relapsed/refractory, roughly 15 treatment-naive and around 18 IGHV unmutated. Partial responders approximately 24, complete 2; around twelve progressed and about 15 stayed in remission by median around 6 years.

Deep sequencing aimed at 1 in 200,000 to 1 in 1 million T cells' resolution. Only in-frame clones appear in the TCRdb table, and some are missing; sequencing was by immunoSEQ multiplex PCR. The profile shows about 160,000 clones, around 80% of them singletons. V lost 7 bases and J 3 bases, leaving 15 bases between the germline ends. The CDR3 sequence is 14 residues long. CDR1 and CDR2 (germline): MNHEY, SVGAGI. A note on this clone: The antigen is undetermined.

General observations from the study: Clonality measured at baseline exceeded age-matched healthy donors, tracking circulating CD8+ T-cell counts.

Sequenced here: PBMCs, sampled after 24 months of ibrutinib treatment. The origin of this receptor is a human donor with chronic lymphocytic leukemia. The genes are TRBV6-5 and TRBJ1-2; D call uncertain. The CDR3: CASTKSWGDYGYTF. The CDR3 nucleotides read TGTGCCAGCACCAAAAGTTGGGGAGACTATGGCTACACCTTC.